Presented here are 15 T cell receptor beta chains from one specimen sequenced in a study of shared clonotypes between healthy human individuals. The repertoire was sequenced with immunoSEQ multiplex PCR; TCRdb's copy has only in-frame clones and lacks some. In the table there are roughly 2.5 million clones, approximately 92% of which are singletons. Material: naive CD4+ T cells sorted from blood. The subset here: CD45RA+ positively selected. The origin of the receptors is a man younger than 35 in good health.

The chain combines TRBV5-8 with TRBJ1-3; unclear D gene. CDR3 length: 16 amino acids. Germline CDR1 reads SGHTS; CDR2 reads YDEGEE. V dropped 0 bases and J dropped 3 bases, with 13 bases sitting between them. This CDR3 reads CASSLDIGGSGNTIYF. DNA of the CDR3: TGTGCCAGCAGCTTGGACATTGGAGGGAGTGGAAACACCATATATTTT.

As for this clone: Sequence at one end of the junction differs from germline and may be a read error. This chain connects TRBV2 to TRBJ2-7; no reliable D call. Germline loops: CDR1 SNHLY, CDR2 FYNNEI. The CDR3 is 11 amino acids. The CDR3 reads CASREVGEQYF. The CDR3 region has the DNA TGTGCCAGCAGGGAAGTGGGCGAGCAGTACTTC.

The chain joins TRBV18 to TRBJ2-3; 12 nucleotides align to TRBD2. This CDR3 is 15 amino acids long. V shed 4 bases and J 2 bases; nucleotides not matched to a gene: 1. CDR1 and CDR2 from the germline V gene are KGHSH and LQKENI. In DNA form, the CDR3 reads TGTGCCAGCTCACGACTAGCGGGAGTCACAGATACGCAGTATTTT. This sequence encodes CASSRLAGVTDTQYF.

This clone has more than one count but fewer than ten. Other DNA sequences of this sample code for an identical CDR3. The CDR3 DNA follows: TGTGCCAGCAGCATCGGAAACACCATATATTTT. Amino acid sequence: CASSIGNTIYF. The rearrangement joins TRBV2 to TRBJ1-3; D not resolved. V dropped 6 bases and J dropped 4 bases, with 4 bases sitting between them. The CDR3 spans 11 residues. Germline CDR1 and CDR2: SNHLY and FYNNEI.

CDR3 sequence reads: CASSDGGLNTEAFF. CDR3 bases: TGTGCCAGCAGTGACGGGGGGCTGAACACTGAAGCTTTCTTT. J is TRBJ1-1 and V is TRBV2; a weak D match, TRBD1 (6 bases). The germline V gene has CDR1 SNHLY and CDR2 FYNNEI. Trimming stripped 3 bases from V and 0 bases from J, with 8 bases between. The CDR3 has 14 amino acids.

The CDR3 spells CASSMVGLEDIQYF. The CDR3 nucleotides read TGTGCCAGCAGCATGGTCGGTCTTGAAGACATTCAGTACTTC. The V call is TRBV9, the J call TRBJ2-4, with D uncertain. Per germline, CDR1 SGDLS and CDR2 YYNGEE. Trimming stripped 4 bases from V and 8 bases from J, with 16 bases between. The CDR3 consists of 14 residues.

The chain has TRBV28 and TRBJ2-4, with TRBD1 matching over 7 bases. V lost 6 bases and J lost 10; bases outside the gene matches: 6. CDR3 length equals 12 residues. CDR1 and CDR2 from the germline V gene are MDHEN and SYDVKM. CDR3 nucleotides: TGTGCCAGCAGCGGGACAGAAGGAATTCAGTACTTC. It codes for CASSGTEGIQYF.

CDR3 bases: TGTGCCAGCAGTGACCCGGGGGACACAGATACGCAGTATTTT. Protein product: CASSDPGDTDTQYF. V gene TRBV2 combines with J gene TRBJ2-3; D may be TRBD2 (6 bases). CDR1 and CDR2 from the germline V gene are SNHLY and FYNNEI. The CDR3 is 14 amino acids. Trimming removed 3 bases at V and 2 bases at J, with 9 bases between.

The gene calls are TRBV30 and TRBJ2-6; no clear D. The germline CDR1 and CDR2 sequences are GTSNPN and SVGIG (reference sequence). The CDR3 sequence is 15 residues long. Trimming removed 1 base from V and 0 bases from J, with 7 bases in between. The CDR3 sequence is CAWSGTTSGANVLTF. The CDR3 DNA sequence: TGTGCCTGGAGTGGGACCACCTCTGGGGCCAACGTCCTGACTTTC. Full variable domain (remainder filled in from reference TRBV30 and TRBJ2-6): SQTIHQWPATLVQPVGSPLSLECTVEGTSNPNLYWYRQAAGRGLQLLFYSVGIGQISSEVPQNLSASRPQDRQFILSSKKLLLSDSGFYLCAWSGTTSGANVLTFGAGSRLTVL.

The chain uses TRBV6-6 and TRBJ2-2, with TRBD1 as a possible D gene (5 bases). This CDR3 has 12 residues. Germline CDR1 is MNHNY and CDR2 is SVGAGI (reference sequence). The V end lost 6 bases, the J end lost 6 bases, and 8 bases lay between the germline ends. CDR3 in amino acids: CASRRGAGELFF. CDR3 nucleotide sequence: TGTGCCAGCAGAAGGGGCGCCGGGGAGCTGTTTTTT.

This clone was detected once. The rearrangement uses TRBV4-3 and TRBJ2-1; D remains unclear. CDR1 and CDR2 from the germline V gene are LGHNA and YSLEER. Trimming left V 1 base short and J 4 bases short, with 11 bases between. The CDR3 loop spans 15 amino acids. The CDR3 region has the DNA TGCGCCAGCAGCCAAGTATTCCCGCCTTACAATGAGCAGTTCTTC. This encodes CASSQVFPPYNEQFF.

The CDR3 loop is CASSGQLVSGELFF. CDR3 DNA sequence: TGTGCCAGCAGCGGCCAACTAGTCAGCGGGGAGCTGTTTTTT. The rearrangement links TRBV9 to TRBJ2-2, with a tentative D call TRBD2 (5 bases). Germline V CDR1 and CDR2: SGDLS, YYNGEE. The CDR3 contains 14 residues. Trimming cost V 3 bases and J 7 bases, with 13 bases left between them.

The V and J genes are TRBV11-3 and TRBJ2-3; 10 bases are a match to TRBD1. This CDR3 has 15 amino acids. Germline V gives CDR1 SGHNT, CDR2 YENEEA. The junction had 7 bases not matched to a gene; V was cut back by 5 bases and J by 5 bases. The chain's CDR3 is CASSPPTGGEDTQYF. The CDR3 DNA sequence: TGTGCCAGCAGCCCCCCGACAGGGGGCGAAGATACGCAGTATTTT. Complete variable domain (other parts from reference TRBV11-3 and TRBJ2-3): EAGVVQSPRYKIIEKKQPVAFWCNPISGHNTLYWYLQNLGQGPELLIRYENEEAVDDSQLPKDRFSAERLKGVDSTLKIQPAELGDSAVYLCASSPPTGGEDTQYFGPGTRLTVL.

This clone appeared once. This chain connects TRBV9 to TRBJ2-3; possibly TRBD1 for D (5 bases). CDR1 is SGDLS and CDR2 is YYNGEE in the germline V gene. Trimming stripped 3 bases from V and 2 bases from J, with 13 bases between. This CDR3 has 15 residues. The CDR3 loop is CASSARQWNTDTQYF. CDR3 bases: TGTGCCAGCAGCGCCAGACAGTGGAACACAGATACGCAGTATTTT.

V gene TRBV28 combines with J gene TRBJ2-1; 7 bases agree with TRBD2. Losses at the gene ends were 9 bases for V and 8 bases for J; bases not matched to a gene: 10. The CDR3 length is 13 residues. CDR1 and CDR2 from the germline V gene are MDHEN and SYDVKM. As DNA, the CDR3 is TGTGCCAGTACTTCCAGGACTAGGGATGAGCAGTTCTTC. Its protein product is CASTSRTRDEQFF.